This T cell receptor beta chain was observed in a study of cytomegalovirus exposure and HLA in healthy donors. CDR1 and CDR2 (germline): SEHNR, FQNEAQ (reference sequence). With V trimmed by 5 bases and J by 2 bases, 4 bases remained unmatched. The length of the CDR3 is 14 residues. Assay: immunoSEQ multiplex PCR; the TCRdb copy retains only in-frame clones and omits some. This table holds around 150,000 clones, 75% to 90% found once. The receptor's source is a woman aged 18 to 35 in good health and CMV-seronegative. The chain has TRBV7-9 and TRBJ2-3; 7 bases match TRBD1. Sequencing input: PBMCs. The CDR3 loop is CASSVTGTTDTQYF. The CDR3 DNA sequence: TGTGCCAGCAGCGTGACAGGGACCACAGATACGCAGTATTTT.